This TCR beta chain comes out of a study of CD8 T cells in Susac syndrome. An input of about 0.5 to 1 ug of RNA was subjected to reverse transcription using random hexamers. TCRdb passed the immunoSEQ multiplex PCR reads through MiXCR, listing each CDR3 protein once. The table includes about 110,000 distinct CDR3 sequences, 90% to 96% detected once. The CDR3 extends over 14 amino acids. The V and J ends lost 5 bases and 3 bases, in that order; junction bases with no gene match: 6. Per germline, CDR1 SEHNR and CDR2 FQNEAQ (reference sequence). The sample taken for sequencing was CD4+ T cells from PBMCs. The sequence derives from a human donor in good health. This chain links TRBV7-9 with TRBJ2-7; TRBD1 matches at 8 bases. CDR3 sequence reads: CASSQDRVSYEQYF. The CDR3 coding sequence is TGTGCCAGCAGCCAGGACAGGGTGAGCTACGAGCAGTACTTC.